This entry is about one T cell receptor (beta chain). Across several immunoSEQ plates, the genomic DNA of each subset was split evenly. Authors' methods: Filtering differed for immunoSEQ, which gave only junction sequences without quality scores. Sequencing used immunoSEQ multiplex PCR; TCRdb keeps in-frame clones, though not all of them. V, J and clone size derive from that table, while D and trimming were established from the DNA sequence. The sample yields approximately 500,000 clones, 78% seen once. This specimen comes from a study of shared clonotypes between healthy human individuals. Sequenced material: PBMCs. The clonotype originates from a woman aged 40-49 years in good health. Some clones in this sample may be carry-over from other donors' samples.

CDR3 bases: TGCGCCAGCAGCCAGGCCCGGGGGGGTGGGTATGGCTACACCTTC. Amino acids: CASSQARGGGYGYTF. The chain uses TRBV4-3 and TRBJ1-2; D perhaps matches TRBD1 (5 bases). CDR1 and CDR2 from the germline V gene are LGHNA and YSLEER. CDR3 size: 15 residues. Trimming pared 3 bases from V and 5 bases from J, leaving 16 bases between.